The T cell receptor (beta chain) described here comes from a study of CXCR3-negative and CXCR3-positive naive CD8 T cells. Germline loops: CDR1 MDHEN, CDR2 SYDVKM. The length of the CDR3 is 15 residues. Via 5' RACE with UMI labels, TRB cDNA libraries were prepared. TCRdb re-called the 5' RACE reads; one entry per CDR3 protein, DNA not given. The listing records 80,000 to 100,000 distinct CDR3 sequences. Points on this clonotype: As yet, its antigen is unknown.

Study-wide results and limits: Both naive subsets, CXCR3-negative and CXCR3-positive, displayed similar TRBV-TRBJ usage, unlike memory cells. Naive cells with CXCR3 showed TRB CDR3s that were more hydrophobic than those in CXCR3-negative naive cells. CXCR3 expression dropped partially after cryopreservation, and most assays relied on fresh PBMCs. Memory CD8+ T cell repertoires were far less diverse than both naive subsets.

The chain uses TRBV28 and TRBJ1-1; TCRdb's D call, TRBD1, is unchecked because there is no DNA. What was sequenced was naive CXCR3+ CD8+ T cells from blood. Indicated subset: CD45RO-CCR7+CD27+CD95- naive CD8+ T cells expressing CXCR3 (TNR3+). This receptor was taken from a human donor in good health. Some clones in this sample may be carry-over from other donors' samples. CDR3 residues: CASGVRTITNTEAFF.